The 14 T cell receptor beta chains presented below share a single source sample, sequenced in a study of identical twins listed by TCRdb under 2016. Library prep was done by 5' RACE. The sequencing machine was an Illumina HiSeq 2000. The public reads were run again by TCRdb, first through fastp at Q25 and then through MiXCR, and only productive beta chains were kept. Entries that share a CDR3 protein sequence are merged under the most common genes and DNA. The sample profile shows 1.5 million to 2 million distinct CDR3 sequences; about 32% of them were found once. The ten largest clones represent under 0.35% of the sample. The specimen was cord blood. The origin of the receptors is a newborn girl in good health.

The DNA of the CDR3 is TGTGCCAGCAGCTTAATTTTCGGGGATTACTATGGCTACACCTTC. This sequence encodes CASSLIFGDYYGYTF. V gene TRBV11-2 combines with J gene TRBJ1-2, with no clear D. Deletions cut 2 bases from V and 3 bases from J, with 13 bases between. The CDR3 length is 15 residues. CDR1 and CDR2 (germline): SGHAT, FQNNGV.

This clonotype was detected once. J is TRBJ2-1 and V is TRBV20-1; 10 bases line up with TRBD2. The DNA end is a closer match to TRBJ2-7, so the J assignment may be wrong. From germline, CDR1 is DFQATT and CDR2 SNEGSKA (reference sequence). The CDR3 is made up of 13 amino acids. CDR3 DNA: TGCAGTGCCACTAGCGGGATATACAATGAGCAGTACTTC. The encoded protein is CSATSGIYNEQYF.

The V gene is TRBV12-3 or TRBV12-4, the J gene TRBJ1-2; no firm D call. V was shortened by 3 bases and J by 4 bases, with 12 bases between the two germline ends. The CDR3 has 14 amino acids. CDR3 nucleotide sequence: TGTGCCAGCAGTTTGGGATCCCGCCTCTATGGCTACACCTTC. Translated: CASSLGSRLYGYTF.

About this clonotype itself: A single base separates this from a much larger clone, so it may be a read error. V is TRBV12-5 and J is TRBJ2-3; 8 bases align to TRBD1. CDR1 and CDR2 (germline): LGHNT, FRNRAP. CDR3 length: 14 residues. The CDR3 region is CACGLTGGTDTQYF. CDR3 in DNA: TGTGCTTGTGGTTTGACAGGGGGCACAGATACGCAGTATTTT.

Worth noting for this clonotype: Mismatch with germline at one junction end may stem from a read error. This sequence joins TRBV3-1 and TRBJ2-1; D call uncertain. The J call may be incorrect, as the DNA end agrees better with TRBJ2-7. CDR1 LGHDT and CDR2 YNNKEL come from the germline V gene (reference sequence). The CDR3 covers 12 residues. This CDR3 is CASGHATYEQYF. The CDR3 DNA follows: TGTGCCAGCGGCCACGCGACCTACGAGCAGTACTTC.

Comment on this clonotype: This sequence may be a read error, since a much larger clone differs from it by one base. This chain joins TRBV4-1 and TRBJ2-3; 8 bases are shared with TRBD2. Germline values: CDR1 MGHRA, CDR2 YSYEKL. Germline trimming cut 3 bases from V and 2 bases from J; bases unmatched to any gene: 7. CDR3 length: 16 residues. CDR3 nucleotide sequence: TGCGCCAGCAGCCATCGTATACTAGCGGACACAGATACGCAGTATTTT. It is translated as CASSHRILADTDTQYF.

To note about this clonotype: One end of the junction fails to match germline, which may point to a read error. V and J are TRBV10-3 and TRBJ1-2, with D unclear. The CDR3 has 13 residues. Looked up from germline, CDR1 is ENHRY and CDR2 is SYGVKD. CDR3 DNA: TGTACCATCAGTTCAGAGGAGAACTATGGCTACACCTTC. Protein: CTISSEENYGYTF.

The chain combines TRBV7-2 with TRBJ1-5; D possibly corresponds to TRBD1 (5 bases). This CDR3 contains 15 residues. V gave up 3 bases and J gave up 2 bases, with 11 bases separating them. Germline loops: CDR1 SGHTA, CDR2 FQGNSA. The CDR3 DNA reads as TGTGCCAGCAGCTTTCCCGGGGCGGGCAATCAGCCCCAGCATTTT. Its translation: CASSFPGAGNQPQHF. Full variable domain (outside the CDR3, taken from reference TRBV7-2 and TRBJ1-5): GAGVSQSPSNKVTEKGKDVELRCDPISGHTALYWYRQSLGQGLEFLIYFQGNSAPDKSGLPSDRFSAERTGGSVSTLTIQRTQQEDSAVYLCASSFPGAGNQPQHFGDGTRLSIL.

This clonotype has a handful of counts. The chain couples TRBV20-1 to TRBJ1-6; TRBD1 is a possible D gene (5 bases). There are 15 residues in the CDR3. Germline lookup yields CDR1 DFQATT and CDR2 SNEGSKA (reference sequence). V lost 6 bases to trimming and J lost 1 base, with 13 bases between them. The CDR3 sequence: CSAPDRGSYNSPLHF. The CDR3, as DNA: TGCAGTGCCCCAGACAGAGGGTCCTATAATTCACCCCTCCACTTT.

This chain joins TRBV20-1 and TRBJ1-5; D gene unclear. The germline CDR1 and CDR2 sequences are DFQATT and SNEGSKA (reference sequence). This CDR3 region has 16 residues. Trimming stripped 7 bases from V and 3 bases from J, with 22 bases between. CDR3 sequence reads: CSGILGSGLLNQPQHF. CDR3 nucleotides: TGCAGTGGAATTCTCGGTTCGGGTCTCCTCAATCAGCCCCAGCATTTT.

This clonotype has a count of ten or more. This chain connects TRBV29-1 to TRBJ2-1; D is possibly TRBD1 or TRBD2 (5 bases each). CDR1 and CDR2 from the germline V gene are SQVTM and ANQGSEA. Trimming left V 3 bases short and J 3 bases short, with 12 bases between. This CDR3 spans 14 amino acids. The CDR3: CSVDRERFYNEQFF. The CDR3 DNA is TGCAGCGTTGACAGGGAGCGCTTCTACAATGAGCAGTTCTTC.

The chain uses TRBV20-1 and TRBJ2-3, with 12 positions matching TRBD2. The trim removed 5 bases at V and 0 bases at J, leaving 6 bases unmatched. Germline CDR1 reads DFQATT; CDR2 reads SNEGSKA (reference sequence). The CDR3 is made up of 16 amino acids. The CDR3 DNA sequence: TGCAGTGCTGCCGGGACTAGCGGGCCTAGCACAGATACGCAGTATTTT. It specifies CSAAGTSGPSTDTQYF.

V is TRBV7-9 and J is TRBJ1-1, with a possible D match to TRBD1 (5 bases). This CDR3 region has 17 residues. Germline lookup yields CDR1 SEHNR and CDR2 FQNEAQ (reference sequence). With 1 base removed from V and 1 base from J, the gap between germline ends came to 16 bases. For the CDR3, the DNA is TGTGCCAGCAGCTTAGGTGTGGGGGACCGAGAGAACACTGAAGCTTTCTTT. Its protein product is CASSLGVGDRENTEAFF.

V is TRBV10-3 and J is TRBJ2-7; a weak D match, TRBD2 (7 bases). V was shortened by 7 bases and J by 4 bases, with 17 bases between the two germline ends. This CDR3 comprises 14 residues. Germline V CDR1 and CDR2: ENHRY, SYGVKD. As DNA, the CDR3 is TGTGCCATCACGGAAAGGGGGGGATCTTACGAGCAGTACTTC. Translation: CAITERGGSYEQYF.